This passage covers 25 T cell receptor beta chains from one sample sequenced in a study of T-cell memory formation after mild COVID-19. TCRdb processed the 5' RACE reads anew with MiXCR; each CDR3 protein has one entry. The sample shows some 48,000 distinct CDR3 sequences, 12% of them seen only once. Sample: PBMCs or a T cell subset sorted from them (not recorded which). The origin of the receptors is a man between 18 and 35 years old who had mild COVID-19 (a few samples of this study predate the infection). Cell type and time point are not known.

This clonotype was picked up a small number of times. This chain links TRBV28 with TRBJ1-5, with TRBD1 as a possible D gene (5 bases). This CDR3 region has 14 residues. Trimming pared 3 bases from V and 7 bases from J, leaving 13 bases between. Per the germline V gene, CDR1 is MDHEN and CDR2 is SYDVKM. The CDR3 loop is CASSLSTGSQPQHF. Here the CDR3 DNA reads TGTGCCAGCAGTTTGAGTACAGGTTCGCAGCCCCAGCATTTT.

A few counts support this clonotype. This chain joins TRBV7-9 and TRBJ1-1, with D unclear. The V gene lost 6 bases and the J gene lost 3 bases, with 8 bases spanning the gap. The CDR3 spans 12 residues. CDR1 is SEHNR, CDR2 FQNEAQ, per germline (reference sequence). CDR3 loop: CASSSAHTEAFF. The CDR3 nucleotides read TGTGCCAGCAGTTCAGCCCACACTGAAGCTTTCTTT.

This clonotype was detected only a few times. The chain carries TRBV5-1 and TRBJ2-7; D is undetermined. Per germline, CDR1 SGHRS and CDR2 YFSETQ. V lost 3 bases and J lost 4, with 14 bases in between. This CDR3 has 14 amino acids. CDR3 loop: CASSSERPLYEQYF. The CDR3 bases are TGCGCCAGCAGCTCCGAAAGACCCTTATACGAGCAGTACTTC. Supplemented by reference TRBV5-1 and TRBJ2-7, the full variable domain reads KAGVTQTPRYLIKTRGQQVTLSCSPISGHRSVSWYQQTPGQGLQFLFEYFSETQRNKGNFPGRFSGRQFSNSRSEMNVSTLELGDSALYLCASSSERPLYEQYFGPGTRLTVT.

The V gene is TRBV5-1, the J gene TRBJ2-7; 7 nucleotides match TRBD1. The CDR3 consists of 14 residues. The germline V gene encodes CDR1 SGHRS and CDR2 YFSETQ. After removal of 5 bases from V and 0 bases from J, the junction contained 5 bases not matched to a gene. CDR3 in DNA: TGCGCCAGCAGAAGGGACAGAAGCTCCTACGAGCAGTACTTC. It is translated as CASRRDRSSYEQYF.

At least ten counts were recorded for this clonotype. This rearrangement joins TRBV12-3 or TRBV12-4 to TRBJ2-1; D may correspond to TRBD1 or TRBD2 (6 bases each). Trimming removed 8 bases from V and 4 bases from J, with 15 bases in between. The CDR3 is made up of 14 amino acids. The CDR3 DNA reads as TGTGCCAGCGAGTCCGGGGGCTCTTACAATGAGCAGTTCTTC. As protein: CASESGGSYNEQFF.

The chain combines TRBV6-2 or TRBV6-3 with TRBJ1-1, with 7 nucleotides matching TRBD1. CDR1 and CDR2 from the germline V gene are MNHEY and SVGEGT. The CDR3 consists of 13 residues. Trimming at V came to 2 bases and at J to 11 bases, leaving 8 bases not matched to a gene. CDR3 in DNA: TGTGCCAGCAGTTACGATCTACAGGGGACGGCTTTCTTT. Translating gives CASSYDLQGTAFF.

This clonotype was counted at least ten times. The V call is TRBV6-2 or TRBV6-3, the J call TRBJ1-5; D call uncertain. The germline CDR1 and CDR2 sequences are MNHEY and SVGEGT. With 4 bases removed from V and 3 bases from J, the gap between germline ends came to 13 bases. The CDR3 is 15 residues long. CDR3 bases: TGTGCCAGCAGTTCGACCCGAATCCTCAATCAGCCCCAGCATTTT. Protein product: CASSSTRILNQPQHF.

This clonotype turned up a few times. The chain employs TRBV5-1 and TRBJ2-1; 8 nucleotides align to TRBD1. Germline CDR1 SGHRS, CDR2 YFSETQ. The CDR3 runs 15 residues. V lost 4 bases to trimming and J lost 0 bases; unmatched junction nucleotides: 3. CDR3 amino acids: CASSQGQVSYNEQFF. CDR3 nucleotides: TGCGCCAGCAGCCAGGGACAGGTCTCCTACAATGAGCAGTTCTTC.

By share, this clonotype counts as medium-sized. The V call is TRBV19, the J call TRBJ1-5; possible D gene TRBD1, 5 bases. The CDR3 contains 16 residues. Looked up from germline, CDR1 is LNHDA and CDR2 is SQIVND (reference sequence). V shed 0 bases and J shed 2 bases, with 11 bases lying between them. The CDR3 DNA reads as TGTGCCAGTAGTATAGATGGGGCAGGAGGCAATCAGCCCCAGCATTTT. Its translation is CASSIDGAGGNQPQHF.

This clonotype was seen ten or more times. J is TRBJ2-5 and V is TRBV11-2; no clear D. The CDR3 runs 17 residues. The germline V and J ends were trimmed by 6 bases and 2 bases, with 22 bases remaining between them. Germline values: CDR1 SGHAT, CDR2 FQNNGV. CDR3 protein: CASRLKAWASPQETQYF. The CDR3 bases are TGTGCCAGCAGACTAAAAGCATGGGCGTCTCCGCAAGAGACCCAGTACTTC.

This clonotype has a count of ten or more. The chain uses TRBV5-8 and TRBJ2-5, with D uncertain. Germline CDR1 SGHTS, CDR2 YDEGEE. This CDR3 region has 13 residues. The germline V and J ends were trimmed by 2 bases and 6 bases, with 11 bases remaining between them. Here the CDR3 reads CASSFSLRKTQYF. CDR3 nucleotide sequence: TGTGCCAGCAGCTTCAGTCTAAGGAAGACCCAGTACTTC.

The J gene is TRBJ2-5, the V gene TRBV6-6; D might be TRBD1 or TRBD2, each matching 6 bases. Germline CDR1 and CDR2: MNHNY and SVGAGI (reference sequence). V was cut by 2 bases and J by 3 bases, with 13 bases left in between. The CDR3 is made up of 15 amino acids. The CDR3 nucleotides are TGTGCCAGCAGTTACAGGGGGGCAGGGAAAGAGACCCAGTACTTC. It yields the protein CASSYRGAGKETQYF.

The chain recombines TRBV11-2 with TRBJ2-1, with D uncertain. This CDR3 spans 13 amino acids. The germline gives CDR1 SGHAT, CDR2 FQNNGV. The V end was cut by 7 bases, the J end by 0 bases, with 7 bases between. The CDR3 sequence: CASKASSYNEQFF. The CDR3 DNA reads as TGTGCCAGCAAGGCGAGCTCCTACAATGAGCAGTTCTTC.

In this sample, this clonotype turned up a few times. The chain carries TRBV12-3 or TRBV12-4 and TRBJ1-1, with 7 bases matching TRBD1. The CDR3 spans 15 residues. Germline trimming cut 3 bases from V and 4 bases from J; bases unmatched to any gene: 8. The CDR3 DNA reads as TGTGCCAGCAGTTTCCCAGGGGGAACGGTCACTGAAGCTTTCTTT. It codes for CASSFPGGTVTEAFF.

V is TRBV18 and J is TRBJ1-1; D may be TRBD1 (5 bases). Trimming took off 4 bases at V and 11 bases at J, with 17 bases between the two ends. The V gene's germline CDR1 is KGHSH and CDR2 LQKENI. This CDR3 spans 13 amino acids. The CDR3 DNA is TGTGCCAGCTCACTTAGTGACACCCGGGGGGCTTTCTTT. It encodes CASSLSDTRGAFF.

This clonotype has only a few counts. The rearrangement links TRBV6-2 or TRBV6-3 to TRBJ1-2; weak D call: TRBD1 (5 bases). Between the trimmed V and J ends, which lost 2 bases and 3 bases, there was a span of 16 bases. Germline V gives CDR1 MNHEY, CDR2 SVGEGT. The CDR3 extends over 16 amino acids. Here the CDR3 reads CASSYGMNQGDYGYTF. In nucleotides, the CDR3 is TGTGCCAGCAGTTACGGCATGAACCAGGGTGACTATGGCTACACCTTC.

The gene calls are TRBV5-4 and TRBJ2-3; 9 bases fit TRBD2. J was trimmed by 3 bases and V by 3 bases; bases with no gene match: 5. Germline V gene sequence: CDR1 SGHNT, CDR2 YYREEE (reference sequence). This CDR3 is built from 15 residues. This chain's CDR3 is CASSSPGLATDTQYF. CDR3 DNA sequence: TGTGCCAGCAGCTCTCCGGGACTAGCTACAGATACGCAGTATTTT.

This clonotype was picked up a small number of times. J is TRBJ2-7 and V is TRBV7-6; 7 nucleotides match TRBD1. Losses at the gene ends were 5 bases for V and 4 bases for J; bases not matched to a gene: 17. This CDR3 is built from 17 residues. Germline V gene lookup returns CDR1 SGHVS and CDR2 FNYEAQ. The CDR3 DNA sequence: TGTGCCAGCAGCCCCTACGTTCAGGGGGATTACCTTTACGAGCAGTACTTC. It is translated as CASSPYVQGDYLYEQYF.

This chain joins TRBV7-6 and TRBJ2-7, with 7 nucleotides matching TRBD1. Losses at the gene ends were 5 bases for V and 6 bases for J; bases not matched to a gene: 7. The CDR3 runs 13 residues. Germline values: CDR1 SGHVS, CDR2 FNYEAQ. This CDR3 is CASSPRQGREQYV. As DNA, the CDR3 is TGTGCCAGCAGCCCCCGACAGGGACGCGAGCAGTACGTC.

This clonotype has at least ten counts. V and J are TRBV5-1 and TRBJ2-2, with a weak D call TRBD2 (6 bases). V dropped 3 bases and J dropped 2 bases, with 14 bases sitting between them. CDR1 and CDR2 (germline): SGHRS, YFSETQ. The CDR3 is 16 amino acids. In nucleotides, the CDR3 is TGCGCCAGCAGCTCCTCTCCTAGCGTAAACACCGGGGAGCTGTTTTTT. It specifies CASSSSPSVNTGELFF.

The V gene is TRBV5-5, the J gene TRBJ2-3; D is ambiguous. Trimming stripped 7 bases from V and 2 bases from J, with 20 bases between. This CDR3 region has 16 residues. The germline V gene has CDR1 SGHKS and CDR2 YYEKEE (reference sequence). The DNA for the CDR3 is TGTGCCAGCCGGTTCCGTGATGGGGTAGTCACAGATACGCAGTATTTT. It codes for CASRFRDGVVTDTQYF.

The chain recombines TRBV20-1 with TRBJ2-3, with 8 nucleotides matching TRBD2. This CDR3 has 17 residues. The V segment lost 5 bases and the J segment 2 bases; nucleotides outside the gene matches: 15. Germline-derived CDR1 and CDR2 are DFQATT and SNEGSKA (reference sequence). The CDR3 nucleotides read TGCAGTGCTCCGAGCTTGGGGGAGCGGGGGACCACAGATACGCAGTATTTT. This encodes CSAPSLGERGTTDTQYF.

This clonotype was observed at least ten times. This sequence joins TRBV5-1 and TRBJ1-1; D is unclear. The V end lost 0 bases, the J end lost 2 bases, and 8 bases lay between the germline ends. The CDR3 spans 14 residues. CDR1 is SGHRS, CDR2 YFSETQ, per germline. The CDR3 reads CASSLGPLNTEAFF. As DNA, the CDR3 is TGCGCCAGCAGCTTGGGACCTCTCAACACTGAAGCTTTCTTT.

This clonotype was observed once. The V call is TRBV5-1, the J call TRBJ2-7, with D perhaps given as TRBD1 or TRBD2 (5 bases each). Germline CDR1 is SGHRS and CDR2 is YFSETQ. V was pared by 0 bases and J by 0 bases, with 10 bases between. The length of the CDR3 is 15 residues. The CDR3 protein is CASSLVPGSSYEQYV. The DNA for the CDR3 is TGCGCCAGCAGCTTGGTGCCAGGGAGCTCCTACGAGCAGTACGTC.

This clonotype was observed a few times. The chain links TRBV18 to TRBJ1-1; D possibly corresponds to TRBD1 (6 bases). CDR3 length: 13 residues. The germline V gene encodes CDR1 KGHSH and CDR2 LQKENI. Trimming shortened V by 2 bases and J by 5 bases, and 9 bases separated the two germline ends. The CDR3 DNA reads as TGTGCCAGCTCACCAACAGGGCAAACTGAAGCTTTCTTT. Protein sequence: CASSPTGQTEAFF.